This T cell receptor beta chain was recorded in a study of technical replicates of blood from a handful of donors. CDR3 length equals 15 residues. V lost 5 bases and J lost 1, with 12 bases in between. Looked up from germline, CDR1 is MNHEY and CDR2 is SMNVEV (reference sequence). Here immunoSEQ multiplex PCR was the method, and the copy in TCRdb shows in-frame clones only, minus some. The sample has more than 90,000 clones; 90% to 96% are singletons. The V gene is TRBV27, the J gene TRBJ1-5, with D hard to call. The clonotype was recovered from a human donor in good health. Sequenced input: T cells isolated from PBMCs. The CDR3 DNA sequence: TGTGCCAGCAGTCCCTACGTCGGGAGCAATCAGCCCCAGCATTTT. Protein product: CASSPYVGSNQPQHF.